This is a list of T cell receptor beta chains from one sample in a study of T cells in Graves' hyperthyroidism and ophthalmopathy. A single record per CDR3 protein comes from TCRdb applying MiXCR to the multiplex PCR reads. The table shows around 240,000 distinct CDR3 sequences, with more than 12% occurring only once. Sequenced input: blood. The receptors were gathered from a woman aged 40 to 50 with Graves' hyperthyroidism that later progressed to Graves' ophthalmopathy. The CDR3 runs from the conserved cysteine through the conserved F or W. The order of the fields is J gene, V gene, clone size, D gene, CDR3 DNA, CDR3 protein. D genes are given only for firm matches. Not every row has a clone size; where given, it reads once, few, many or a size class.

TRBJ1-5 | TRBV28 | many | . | TGTGCCAGCAGTGTCACAGTGGGAAATCAGCCCCAGCATTTT | CASSVTVGNQPQHF
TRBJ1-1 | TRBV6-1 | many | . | TGTGCCAGCAGGGACAGTACCACTGAAGCTTTCTTT | CASRDSTTEAFF
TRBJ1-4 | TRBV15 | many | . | TGTGCCACCAGCAGAGATCCGGCCTCGGGACTGTTTTTT | CATSRDPASGLFF
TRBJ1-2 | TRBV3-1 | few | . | TGTGCCAGCAGCCAAGATCAGCGACAGGCCTTC | CASSQDQRQAF
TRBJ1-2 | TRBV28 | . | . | TGTGCCAGCAGTGCTATAGGCCGGACCGCTAACTATGGCTACACCTTC | CASSAIGRTANYGYTF
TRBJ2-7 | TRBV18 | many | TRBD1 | TGTGCCAGCTCACCGGGACAGGGCCGCGAGCAGTACTTC | CASSPGQGREQYF
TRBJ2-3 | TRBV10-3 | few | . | TGTGCCATCAGTGGGAGCTCAGATACGCAGTATTTT | CAISGSSDTQYF
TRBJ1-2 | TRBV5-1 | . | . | TGCGCCAGCAGTCTCTCAATGGACTTAAACTATGGCTACACCTTC | CASSLSMDLNYGYTF
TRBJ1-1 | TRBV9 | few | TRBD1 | TGTGCCAGCAGCTTAACAGGGGCCCTGAACACTGAAGCTTTCTTT | CASSLTGALNTEAFF
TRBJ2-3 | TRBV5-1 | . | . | TGCGCCAGCAGCTTGGGTACAGGGCTTAGCACAGATACGCAGTATTTT | CASSLGTGLSTDTQYF
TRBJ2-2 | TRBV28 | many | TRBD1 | TGTGCCAGCAGTCCACCGGACAGGCCCAACACCGGGGAGCTGTTTTTT | CASSPPDRPNTGELFF
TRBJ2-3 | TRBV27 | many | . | TGTGCCAGCAGTTCTGGAGGTAGGCGCACAGATACGCAGTATTTT | CASSSGGRRTDTQYF
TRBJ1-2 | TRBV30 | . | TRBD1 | TGTGCCTGGAGTGTCGACAGGGCCTCCTATGGCTACACCTTC | CAWSVDRASYGYTF
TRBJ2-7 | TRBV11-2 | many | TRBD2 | TGTGCCAGCAGCTTAGATACATGGCTAGCGGGAGGGAACGAGCAGTACTTC | CASSLDTWLAGGNEQYF
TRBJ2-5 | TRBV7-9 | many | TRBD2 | TGTGCCAGCAGCCCTCGGCTAGCGGGAGGTAGAGAGACCCAGTACTTC | CASSPRLAGGRETQYF
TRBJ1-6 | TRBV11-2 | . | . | TGTGCCAGCAGCTATGAGCAGGGGAATTCACCCCTCCACTTT | CASSYEQGNSPLHF
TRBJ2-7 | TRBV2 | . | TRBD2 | TGTGCCAGCGGGCTCCTAGCGGGAGAAGCTCCGTACGAGCAGTACTTC | CASGLLAGEAPYEQYF
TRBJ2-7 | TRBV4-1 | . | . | TGCGCCAGCAGCCCAGGACCCGACTACGAGCAGTACTTC | CASSPGPDYEQYF
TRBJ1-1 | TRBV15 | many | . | TGTGCCACCAGCAGAGACAGGGGCGTGAGTGAAGCTTTCTTT | CATSRDRGVSEAFF
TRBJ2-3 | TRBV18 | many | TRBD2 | TGTGCCAGCTCACCACGGCTAGCGGGAGTCCCCACAGATACGCAGTATTTT | CASSPRLAGVPTDTQYF
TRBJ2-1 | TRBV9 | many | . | TGTGCCAGCAGCGGGGGGTGGCATGAGCAGTTCTTC | CASSGGWHEQFF
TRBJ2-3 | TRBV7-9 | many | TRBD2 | TGTGCCAGCAGCTTAGGGAGCGGGGGCACAGATACGCAGTATTTT | CASSLGSGGTDTQYF
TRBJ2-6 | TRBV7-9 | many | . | TGTGCCAGCAGCTTAGTGATGTTCGGCAGGGAAAGCTCTGGGGCCAACGTCCTGACTTTC | CASSLVMFGRESSGANVLTF
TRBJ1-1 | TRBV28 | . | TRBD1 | TGTGCCAGCAGTCAAATCAGGGGGCGGACTGAAGCTTTCTTT | CASSQIRGRTEAFF
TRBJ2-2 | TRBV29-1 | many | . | TGCAGCGCCTCGCTCTCACCCGGCCCTCCCGGGGAGCTGTTTTTT | CSASLSPGPPGELFF
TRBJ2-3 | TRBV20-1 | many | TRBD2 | TGCAGTGCTAGAGAGGCGGGAGCGGTAGATACGCAGTATTTT | CSAREAGAVDTQYF
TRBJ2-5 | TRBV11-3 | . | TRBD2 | TGTGCCAGCAGCCAAGCGGGAGCGGGTGAGACCCAGTACTTC | CASSQAGAGETQYF